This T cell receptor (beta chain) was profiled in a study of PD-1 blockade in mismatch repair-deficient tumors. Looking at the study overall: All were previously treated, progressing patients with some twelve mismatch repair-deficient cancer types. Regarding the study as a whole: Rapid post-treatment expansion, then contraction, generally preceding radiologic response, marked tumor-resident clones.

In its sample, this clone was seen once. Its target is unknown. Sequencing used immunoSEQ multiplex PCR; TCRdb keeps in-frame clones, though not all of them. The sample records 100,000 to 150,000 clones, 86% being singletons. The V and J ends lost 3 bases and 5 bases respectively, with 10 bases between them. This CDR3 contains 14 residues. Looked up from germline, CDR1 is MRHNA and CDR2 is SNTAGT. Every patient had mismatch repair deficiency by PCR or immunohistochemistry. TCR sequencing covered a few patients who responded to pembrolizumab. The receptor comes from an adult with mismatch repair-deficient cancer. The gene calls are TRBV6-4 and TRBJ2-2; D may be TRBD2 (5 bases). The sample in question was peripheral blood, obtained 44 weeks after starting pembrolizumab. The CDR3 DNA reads TGTGCCAGCAGTGAGGGAGTGGAGACCGGGGAGCTGTTTTTT. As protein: CASSEGVETGELFF.